The entry that follows covers one T cell receptor beta chain sequence. Assay: immunoSEQ multiplex PCR; the TCRdb copy retains only in-frame clones and omits some. Here the sample spans a few hundred thousand clones, about four fifths being singletons. The data derive from a study of blood T cell repertoires in COVID-19. Study details: T cells, B-cell-depleted T cells, or PBMCs provided the cDNA or gDNA that served as material.

The CDR3 is made up of 15 amino acids. The trim removed 2 bases at V and 7 bases at J, leaving 9 bases unmatched. Germline CDR1 MNHEY, CDR2 SVGAGI. What was sequenced was peripheral blood. The clonotype comes from a woman aged 18-29 years with acute or convalescent COVID-19. The chain joins TRBV6-5 to TRBJ2-7; 9 nucleotides align to TRBD2. CDR3: CASSYGASGTGEQYF. The CDR3 DNA reads TGTGCCAGCAGTTACGGGGCTAGCGGGACTGGGGAGCAGTACTTC.